This TCR beta chain was documented in a study of blood T cell repertoires in COVID-19. CDR3 size: 14 residues. Germline V lookup: CDR1 LNHDA, CDR2 SQIVND (reference sequence). V gave up 2 bases and J gave up 6 bases; unmatched junction bases: 3. Clones were read by immunoSEQ multiplex PCR, and TCRdb kept only the in-frame ones, dropping some. This table has about 170,000 clones, 82% appearing once. Sequencing input: peripheral blood. V gene TRBV19 combines with J gene TRBJ1-5, with TRBD1 matching 8 bases. The sequence was collected from a woman older than 75 with active or convalescent COVID-19. The CDR3 reads CASSIPGGSQPQHF. The CDR3 DNA is TGTGCCAGTAGTATACCAGGGGGCAGTCAGCCCCAGCATTTT.